These T cell receptor beta chains were read from a single sample in a study of a mutant IDH1 vaccine in newly diagnosed glioma. No antigen has been assigned to these receptors. Sequencing was performed with immunoSEQ multiplex PCR; in TCRdb, only in-frame clones are kept and a portion is missing. The table lists some 51,000 clones, roughly 73% of them singletons. The specimen was PBMCs, collected from a glioma patient whose treatment included an IDH1 peptide vaccine. Receptors were obtained from a man aged 50-60 years with glioma. Both conserved end residues are part of each CDR3.

V gene | CDR3 protein
TRBV2 | CASRLPGLSNEKLFF
TRBV4-3 | CASSQDGPGMRAELFF
TRBV12-5 | CASGLGTGGSNEQFF
TRBV5-6 | CASSSANSRLNEKLFF
TRBV14 | CASSPTLGDTGELFF
TRBV27 | CASSKLLTGDYSNQPQHF
TRBV2 | CASSGLAGGRWDEQFF
TRBV6-5 | CASSLGGQTSEAFF
TRBV27 | CASSKGTYGYTF
TRBV5-4 | CASSLQVSGANVLTF
TRBV9 | CASSVGGRSNQPQHF
TRBV29-1 | CSVGGGLLGNEQFF
TRBV5-6 | CASSLGQGDEQYF
TRBV5-1 | CASRPGQGRANEQFF
TRBV27 | CASSPYEQYF
TRBV30 | CAWSVVDEQFF
TRBV6-5 | CASSSSDQPQHF
TRBV20-1 | CSARSNYGYTF
TRBV30 | CAWTVQGTGNTEAFF
TRBV21-1 | CARVLKTGGKNIQYF
TRBV2 | CASSPGYEQYF
TRBV10-3 | CAISDRASGGGEQYF
TRBV20-1 | CSATRETQYF
TRBV27 | CASSIGSGYYAFF
TRBV6-1 | CASSEHGSYEQYF
TRBV4-2 | CASRNSGSNQPQHF
TRBV4-1 | CASSQEGEGASSGANVLTF
TRBV6-1 | CASLGTVQETQYF
TRBV29-1 | CSVVERNYGYTF
TRBV14 | CASSLTVNYGYTF
TRBV29-1 | CSVLGSFSSSYNEQFF
TRBV5-6 | CASSLAGQSFHEQYF
TRBV9 | CASSLAGTGEGLHGYTF
TRBV13 | CASSHRDSHFQYF
TRBV5-4 | CASSPNGGQLSGNTIYF
TRBV11-2 | CASSFEGGGQETQYF
TRBV7-6 | CASSADGAINSPLHF
TRBV4-1 | CASSQSGGKETQYF
TRBV30 | CAWSPGQWNTEAFF
TRBV6-6 | CASSYIGQGSFEAFF
TRBV19 | CASSKGQGTYYGYTF
TRBV7-2 | CASSLAGQGPNQPQHF
TRBV5-6 | CASSPRDRGGTEAFF
TRBV5-6 | CASRDTSSYEQYF
TRBV4-1 | CASSRQTGTNEKLFF
TRBV7-2 | CASSPTRSYEQYF
TRBV5-6 | CASSLSPASNEKLFF
TRBV6-5 | CASSPSGETQYF
TRBV11-3 | CASSLKTGGRKFF
TRBV4-3 | CASSQDAGEVYGYTF
TRBV29-1 | CSASGGGHSTDTQYF
TRBV7-8 | CASSLQETQYF
TRBV30 | CAWRQNTGELFF
TRBV6-5 | CASKATESSGNTIYF
TRBV7-2 | CASSPSWGRPNEQFF